This T cell receptor beta chain was obtained from a study of blood T cell repertoires in COVID-19. Whole-study context: The United States, Italy and Spain supplied acute and convalescent COVID-19 samples. PBMCs, B-cell-depleted T cells, or T cells provided the cDNA or gDNA that made up the material.

In the original analysis: Reference gene primers were amplified, and this amplification served to estimate nucleated cell counts. Clones were read by immunoSEQ multiplex PCR, and TCRdb kept only the in-frame ones, dropping some. V, J and clone size were drawn from that table, and D and trimming were deduced from the DNA. The sample has about 270,000 clones, less than 95% seen once. CDR3 length equals 15 residues. The germline V gene encodes CDR1 SEHNR and CDR2 FQNEAQ (reference sequence). V was shortened by 5 bases and J by 0 bases, with 11 bases between the two germline ends. The source material was PBMCs or T cells enriched from blood (not recorded which). The source of this sequence is a man in his forties who had been exposed to COVID-19. The chain recombines TRBV7-9 with TRBJ1-3; perhaps TRBD1 as D (6 bases). The CDR3 reads CASSIETGSGNTIYF. DNA for the CDR3: TGTGCCAGCAGCATAGAGACAGGCTCTGGAAACACCATATATTTT.